This TCR beta chain stems from a study of T cells in Graves' hyperthyroidism and ophthalmopathy. Notes on the study in general: Expanded thyroid clonotypes (above 0.001) were mostly also found in blood.

This clonotype came up many times. Its antigen is undetermined. Each person with ophthalmopathy scored at least 3 on the Clinical Activity Score, reached NOSPECS grade 4 or higher, and had been ill under 3 months. It was uncontrolled infection, other autoimmune disease, pregnancy or lactation that excluded patients. Germline CDR1 LNHNV, CDR2 YYDKDF (reference sequence). Deletions cut 4 bases from V and 6 bases from J, with 18 bases between. This CDR3 region has 15 residues. Amplification yielded TCR beta CDR3 regions, with RNA transcripts as the source. A first-round RT-PCR of the TCR CDR3 used the HTBI primer set. TCRdb reprocessed the multiplex PCR reads via MiXCR and lists one record per CDR3 protein. Here the sample spans a few hundred thousand distinct CDR3 sequences, roughly 15% being singletons.

This receptor was identified in a woman aged 25-40 years with Graves' ophthalmopathy. The V call is TRBV15, the J call TRBJ1-2, with D possibly matching TRBD1 (6 bases). Sequencing was carried out using blood. The CDR3 spells CATSTYEKGDDGYTF. In DNA, the CDR3 is TGTGCCACCAGCACCTACGAAAAGGGGGATGATGGCTACACCTTC.